Following are 21 T cell receptor beta chains from one sample sequenced in a study of T-cell reconstitution after alpha-beta-depleted transplantation in children. Preparing the TCRbeta library involved the use of unique molecular identifiers. TCRdb recomputed calls from the PCR reads with MiXCR, one row per CDR3 protein. The data show over 300,000 distinct CDR3 sequences, about a tenth seen once. The sequencing used PBMCs from the stem cell graft donor, collected from the stem cell graft. The receptors were sampled from a human donor who donated a stem cell graft to a child with acute lymphoblastic leukemia.

In its sample, this clonotype was seen a few times. The chain uses TRBV7-9 and TRBJ2-3; possible D gene TRBD1, 6 bases. CDR3 length: 12 residues. The V end lost 5 bases, the J end lost 4 bases, and 7 bases lay between the germline ends. Germline CDR1 reads SEHNR; CDR2 reads FQNEAQ (reference sequence). As DNA, the CDR3 is TGTGCCAGCAGCGGGGGCCCAGATACGCAGTATTTT. Protein product: CASSGGPDTQYF.

As regards this clonotype: At one boundary the junction diverges from the germline segment, which might be a read error. The chain recombines TRBV7-7 with TRBJ2-7, with 8 bases aligning to TRBD1. CDR1 is SSHAT and CDR2 is FNYEAQ in the germline V gene (reference sequence). CDR3 length: 15 residues. CDR3 sequence reads: CASSLGTGLTYEQYF. For the CDR3, the DNA is TGTGCTAGCAGCTTGGGGACAGGCTTAACCTACGAGCAGTACTTC.

This clonotype has only a few counts. This chain uses TRBV7-2 with TRBJ2-1; D not resolved. Germline V gene data show CDR1 as SGHTA and CDR2 as FQGNSA. CDR3 size: 11 residues. The ends were cut back, 3 bases at V and 9 bases at J, with 6 bases in the middle. DNA of the CDR3: TGTGCCAGCAGCTTCGGAGTTGAGCAGTTCTTC. Protein product: CASSFGVEQFF. Drawing the rest from reference TRBV7-2 and TRBJ2-1, the complete variable domain is GAGVSQSPSNKVTEKGKDVELRCDPISGHTALYWYRQSLGQGLEFLIYFQGNSAPDKSGLPSDRFSAERTGGSVSTLTIQRTQQEDSAVYLCASSFGVEQFFGPGTRLTVL.

This clonotype was recorded many times. J is TRBJ1-3 and V is TRBV7-2; D remains ambiguous. Looked up from germline, CDR1 is SGHTA and CDR2 is FQGNSA. V shed 4 bases and J shed 1 base, with 5 bases lying between them. The CDR3 has 13 residues. CDR3 loop: CASSWTSGNTIYF. CDR3 nucleotides: TGTGCCAGCAGCTGGACTTCTGGAAACACCATATATTTT.

This clonotype was seen at least ten times. V is TRBV5-1 and J is TRBJ2-7, with D uncertain. V dropped 2 bases and J dropped 6 bases, with 9 bases sitting between them. This CDR3 spans 12 amino acids. Per germline, CDR1 SGHRS and CDR2 YFSETQ. CDR3 region: CASSFGSVEQYF. In DNA form, the CDR3 reads TGCGCCAGCAGCTTCGGGTCCGTCGAGCAGTACTTC.

This clonotype was detected many times. The chain uses TRBV29-1 and TRBJ2-7; possibly TRBD1 or TRBD2 for D (5 bases each). V lost 8 bases and J lost 12, with 20 bases in between. The CDR3 contains 11 residues. The V gene's germline CDR1 is SQVTM and CDR2 ANQGSEA. The CDR3 region is CSIRDPGEMYF. Written as DNA, the CDR3 is TGCAGCATCCGGGACCCAGGAGAGATGTACTTC.

This clonotype was counted between two and nine times. The chain recombines TRBV7-8 with TRBJ2-7, with 7 bases aligning to TRBD2. J was trimmed by 2 bases and V by 1 base; bases with no gene match: 11. Germline V CDR1 and CDR2: SGHVS, FQNEAQ. This CDR3 has 17 amino acids. This chain's CDR3 is CASSLGAAGSETYEQYF. CDR3 nucleotides: TGTGCCAGCAGCTTAGGTGCAGCGGGGTCAGAGACCTACGAGCAGTACTTC.

This clonotype was detected only a few times. The rearrangement uses TRBV9 and TRBJ2-5; D unresolved. The CDR3 spans 11 residues. Trimming cost V 3 bases and J 9 bases, with 9 bases left between them. The germline gives CDR1 SGDLS, CDR2 YYNGEE. The CDR3 sequence is CASSGGGAQYF. The CDR3 DNA follows: TGTGCCAGCAGCGGGGGTGGGGCCCAGTACTTC.

The chain combines TRBV4-1 with TRBJ2-3; maybe TRBD2 (6 bases). Trimming removed 4 bases at V and 1 base at J, with 15 bases between. The CDR3 contains 16 residues. From germline, CDR1 is MGHRA and CDR2 YSYEKL. The CDR3 loop reads CASSRVLATRTDTQYF. The CDR3 nucleotides are TGCGCCAGCAGCCGCGTTCTAGCGACCCGCACAGATACGCAGTATTTT.

This clonotype has ten or more counts. This chain joins TRBV18 and TRBJ2-3; the D is unclear. The germline V and J ends were trimmed by 3 bases and 2 bases, with 6 bases remaining between them. The CDR3 contains 13 residues. From germline, CDR1 is KGHSH and CDR2 LQKENI. CDR3 DNA sequence: TGTGCCAGCTCACCTACGAACACAGATACGCAGTATTTT. Translated, it gives CASSPTNTDTQYF.

Ten or more counts support this clonotype. V gene TRBV5-1 combines with J gene TRBJ2-7; no clear D gene. Germline V gives CDR1 SGHRS, CDR2 YFSETQ. The CDR3 loop spans 14 amino acids. The V gene lost 5 bases and the J gene lost 0 bases, with 12 bases spanning the gap. The CDR3, as DNA: TGCGCCAGCAGACCAACCAGAAGCTCCTACGAGCAGTACTTC. This codes for CASRPTRSSYEQYF.

This clonotype was recorded a few times. The gene calls are TRBV11-2 and TRBJ2-7; a weak D match, TRBD1 (6 bases). Germline loops: CDR1 SGHAT, CDR2 FQNNGV. CDR3 length: 13 residues. With 4 bases removed from V and 3 bases from J, the gap between germline ends came to 10 bases. DNA for the CDR3: TGTGCCAGCAGCTCCTCGACAGGCTACGAGCAGTACTTC. Protein: CASSSSTGYEQYF.

The count of this clonotype is one. A junction end diverges from the germline sequence, so it may reflect a read error. This sequence joins TRBV20-1 and TRBJ2-7; tentative D call: TRBD2 (6 bases). The CDR3 consists of 15 residues. Germline V gene lookup returns CDR1 DFQATT and CDR2 SNEGSKA (reference sequence). In DNA, the CDR3 is TGCAGTGCCCCCTCGTTTGGTAGCGGCTCCTACGCGCAGTACTTC. The encoded protein is CSAPSFGSGSYAQYF.

The chain links TRBV7-9 to TRBJ1-1; perhaps TRBD1 as D (5 bases). Germline CDR1 and CDR2: SEHNR and FQNEAQ (reference sequence). V shed 0 bases and J shed 5 bases, with 13 bases lying between them. The CDR3 contains 15 residues. The CDR3 DNA reads TGTGCCAGCAGCTTAGCCATCGGCAGGGTGACTGAAGCTTTCTTT. Encoded protein: CASSLAIGRVTEAFF.

Only a few counts were recorded for this clonotype. The chain employs TRBV7-8 and TRBJ1-1, with D maybe TRBD1 (6 bases). There are 17 residues in the CDR3. V dropped 1 base and J dropped 2 bases, with 17 bases sitting between them. Germline CDR1 and CDR2: SGHVS and FQNEAQ. The CDR3 protein is CASSLERVWTVNTEAFF. CDR3 DNA: TGTGCCAGCAGCTTAGAGCGTGTATGGACAGTTAACACTGAAGCTTTCTTT.

The sample holds a few counts of this clonotype. V and J are TRBV5-6 and TRBJ1-4, with D possibly being TRBD1 (6 bases). The CDR3 totals 15 residues. V dropped 1 base and J dropped 9 bases, with 16 bases sitting between them. Germline CDR1 SGHDT, CDR2 YYEEEE. CDR3 amino acids: CASSLRTGSLQKLFF. CDR3 nucleotides: TGTGCCAGCAGCTTGAGAACAGGGAGCCTTCAAAAACTGTTTTTT.

V gene TRBV7-2 combines with J gene TRBJ1-1; D perhaps matches TRBD1 (6 bases). V gave up 5 bases and J gave up 11 bases, with 18 bases separating them. This CDR3 has 13 amino acids. The germline CDR1 and CDR2 sequences are SGHTA and FQGNSA. Here the CDR3 DNA reads TGTGCCAGCAGCCCGAGCCCCACAGGGACGGCTTTCTTT. This gives the protein CASSPSPTGTAFF.

V is TRBV4-1 and J is TRBJ1-1; no reliable D call. CDR3 length: 13 amino acids. CDR1 and CDR2 from the germline V gene are MGHRA and YSYEKL. Trimming took off 0 bases at V and 6 bases at J, with 8 bases between the two ends. CDR3 nucleotides: TGCGCCAGCAGCCAAGAGTCCGGGGCTGAAGCTTTCTTT. Translation: CASSQESGAEAFF.

A few counts support this clonotype. The chain links TRBV6-2 or TRBV6-3 to TRBJ1-1, with D unclear. The CDR3 is made up of 12 amino acids. V was pared by 5 bases and J by 8 bases, with 12 bases between. The germline gives CDR1 MNHEY, CDR2 SVGEGT. The CDR3 protein is CASSPRGREAFF. The CDR3 nucleotides read TGTGCCAGCAGTCCCCGAGGGCGGGAAGCTTTCTTT.

This chain joins TRBV4-3 and TRBJ2-3, with 8 positions matching TRBD2. The J segment lost 5 bases and the V segment lost 0 bases, leaving 7 bases of the junction unmatched. The length of the CDR3 is 16 residues. From germline, CDR1 is LGHNA and CDR2 YSLEER. CDR3 sequence reads: CASSQDSAGARDTQYF. The CDR3 nucleotides are TGCGCCAGCAGCCAAGATTCAGCGGGAGCGAGAGATACGCAGTATTTT.

This clonotype was detected a few times. The rearrangement links TRBV7-2 to TRBJ2-1, with 9 positions matching TRBD2. Germline lookup yields CDR1 SGHTA and CDR2 FQGNSA. Trimming removed 3 bases from V and 9 bases from J; junction bases left unmatched: 6. This CDR3 spans 14 amino acids. DNA for the CDR3: TGTGCCAGCAGCTTCTTAGCGGGAGTGCCTGAGCAGTTCTTC. Protein: CASSFLAGVPEQFF.